A selection of T cell receptor beta chains follows, all from one sample in a study of cytomegalovirus exposure and HLA in healthy donors. Repertoires were generated with immunoSEQ multiplex PCR, while TCRdb's copy carries only in-frame clones and drops some. The sample holds about 140,000 clones, around 80% seen once. The sample was PBMCs. Receptor source: a young man in good health and CMV-seropositive. CDR3s include the opening cysteine and the closing phenylalanine or tryptophan. D genes are given only for firm matches. Rows may omit the clone size; those that give it use once, few, many or a size class.

>TRBD2|-|TRBV6-6|TRBJ2-1
TGTGCCAGCAGACCCCTAGCGGGGGGCTCCTACAATGAGCAGTTCTTC
CASRPLAGGSYNEQFF
>TRBD2|-|TRBV5-1|TRBJ2-3
TGCGCCAGCAGCTTGGCCCCGGCGGGGGTTGATACAGATACGCAGTATTTT
CASSLAPAGVDTDTQYF
>-|-|TRBV18|TRBJ2-6
TGTGCCAGCTCACCAAGAGGGTCTGACTCTGGGGCCAACGTCCTGACTTTC
CASSPRGSDSGANVLTF
>TRBD2|-|TRBV5-4|TRBJ2-1
TGTGCCAGCAGCTCGACTAGCGGCTCCTACAATGAGCAGTTCTTC
CASSSTSGSYNEQFF
>TRBD1|-|TRBV9|TRBJ2-1
TGTGCCAGCAGCGCCGGGACAGGACCCCTTAGCGAGCAGTTCTTC
CASSAGTGPLSEQFF
>-|-|TRBV11-2|TRBJ2-5
TGTGCCAGCAGCCCATCCCTCGGAGGCCCGTACTTC
CASSPSLGGPYF
>TRBD1|-|TRBV19|TRBJ2-7
TGTGCCAGTAGTCCGCGACAGGGCTCCTACGAGCAGTACTTC
CASSPRQGSYEQYF
>TRBD2|-|TRBV5-1|TRBJ2-1
TGCGCCAGCAGCTTGGGGGACCGGGACTATTACAATGAGCAGTTCTTC
CASSLGDRDYYNEQFF
>-|-|TRBV2|TRBJ2-5
TGTGCCAGCAGTGCATTGGGGGCTCTCCAAGAGACCCAGTACTTC
CASSALGALQETQYF
>TRBD2|-|TRBV5-1|TRBJ2-1
TGCGCCAGCAGCTACGGGACTAGCGGGCTGGGGCCCAATGAGCAGTTCTTC
CASSYGTSGLGPNEQFF
>TRBD1|-|TRBV29-1|TRBJ1-2
TGCAGCGCTGGTCCCGGGACAGGGGGTGGCTACACCTTC
CSAGPGTGGGYTF
>-|-|TRBV6-5|TRBJ1-3
TGTGCCAGCAGTTACTCGGAGGGAGTGGACACCATATATTTT
CASSYSEGVDTIYF
>TRBD2|-|TRBV7-9|TRBJ2-7
TGTGCCAGCAGCTTACTCGGGGGGGGCGGGTACGAGCAGTACTTC
CASSLLGGGGYEQYF
>TRBD2|-|TRBV7-9|TRBJ2-2
TGTGCCAGCAGCGAAACCCAGAGCGGGGTCGTCGGGGAGCTGTTTTTT
CASSETQSGVVGELFF
>TRBD1|-|TRBV5-1|TRBJ2-1
TGCGCCAGCAGCTTTGGGACAGGGGCTCTCAATGAGCAGTTCTTC
CASSFGTGALNEQFF
>TRBD1|-|TRBV28|TRBJ1-2
TGTGCCAGCAGTTGGAGGGGACAGTATCAGTATGGCTACACCTTC
CASSWRGQYQYGYTF
>-|-|TRBV28|TRBJ1-2
TGTGCCAGCAGTTTATGGACAGACAACTATGGCTACACCTTC
CASSLWTDNYGYTF
>-|-|TRBV28|TRBJ1-1
TGTGCCAGCAGTTTTCAGAACACTGAAGCTTTCTTT
CASSFQNTEAFF
>TRBD1|-|TRBV28|TRBJ2-1
TGTGCCAGCCTGACTGGACAGGGGGCTAATGAGCAGTTCTTC
CASLTGQGANEQFF
>TRBD1|-|TRBV9|TRBJ2-3
TGTGCCAGCAGCGTAGCCCTAGGACAGGCGAGCACAGATACGCAGTATTTT
CASSVALGQASTDTQYF
>-|-|TRBV5-6|TRBJ2-7
TGTGCCAGCGGCTTCTGGAGTCAGTCCAACTACGAGCAGTACTTC
CASGFWSQSNYEQYF
>-|-|TRBV2|TRBJ2-5
TGTGCCAGCAGTGCGGGTCGGTACCAAGAGACCCAGTACTTC
CASSAGRYQETQYF
>-|-|TRBV28|TRBJ2-5
TGTGCCAGCAGTTTACCACAAACCCAAGAGACCCAGTACTTC
CASSLPQTQETQYF
>-|-|TRBV4-1|TRBJ1-5
TGCGCCAGCAGCCAAGGGACAGGCAATCAGCCCCAGCATTTT
CASSQGTGNQPQHF
>TRBD2|-|TRBV5-4|TRBJ2-1
TGTGCCAGCAGCCCGGGACTAGCGGGGAGGGGGGACAATGAGCAGTTCTTC
CASSPGLAGRGDNEQFF
>TRBD2|-|TRBV5-1|TRBJ2-6
TGCGCCAGCAGCCCGGGACTAGCGGGAGCTGGGGCCAACGTCCTGACTTTC
CASSPGLAGAGANVLTF
>-|-|TRBV2|TRBJ2-5
TGTGCCCAGGGTGGGCAAGAGACCCAGTACTTC
CAQGGQETQYF
>-|-|TRBV7-2|TRBJ2-3
TGTGCCAGCAGCCCTAGCACAGATACGCAGTATTTT
CASSPSTDTQYF
>TRBD1|few|TRBV5-1|TRBJ2-7
TGCGCCAGCAGCTCCGCATTGACAGGGACCTACGAGCAGTACTTC
CASSSALTGTYEQYF
>TRBD1|-|TRBV28|TRBJ1-5
TGTGCCAGCAGGAACCGACAGGGGGGTCAGATTAATCAGCCCCAGCATTTT
CASRNRQGGQINQPQHF
>TRBD1|few|TRBV6-5|TRBJ1-1
TGTGCCAGCAGTTACTCGCAGGGGGCGATCAACACTGAAGCTTTCTTT
CASSYSQGAINTEAFF
>TRBD2|-|TRBV27|TRBJ2-7
TGTGCCAGCAGTTCCCTAGCGGGAGAACTTTACGAGCAGTACTTC
CASSSLAGELYEQYF
>-|-|TRBV29-1|TRBJ1-2
TGCAGCGCCCCCACGGTGATTGGTGGCTACACCTTC
CSAPTVIGGYTF
>TRBD2|-|TRBV14|TRBJ2-1
TGTGCCAGCAGCCACCCCGAGGGACTAGCGGGGGGTCAGCAGTTCTTC
CASSHPEGLAGGQQFF
>-|-|TRBV11-2|TRBJ1-1
TGTGCCAGCAGCTTAGAGGTACTTTCGAACACTGAAGCTTTCTTT
CASSLEVLSNTEAFF
>-|-|TRBV19|TRBJ1-5
TGTGCCAGTACAGCGGGGGGAAGGGGCAATCAGCCCCAGCATTTT
CASTAGGRGNQPQHF
>-|-|TRBV7-2|TRBJ2-3
TGTGCCAGCAGCTTATCAGCTAGCGCCCTTCGGGATACGCAGTATTTT
CASSLSASALRDTQYF
>-|-|TRBV7-8|TRBJ2-7
TGTGCCAGCAGCCCGCAGGGGGGACCCTACGAGCAGTACTTC
CASSPQGGPYEQYF
>TRBD1|-|TRBV5-1|TRBJ2-7
TGCGCCAGCAGGACACTTCCGGGACAGGTTTACGAGCAGTACTTC
CASRTLPGQVYEQYF
>-|-|TRBV4-2|TRBJ2-3
TGTGCCAGCAGCCAAGCAGGACTGTCCACAGATACGCAGTATTTT
CASSQAGLSTDTQYF
>TRBD1|-|TRBV9|TRBJ2-1
TGTGCCAGCAGCGAGGGGACAGCCTCCTACAATGAGCAGTTCTTC
CASSEGTASYNEQFF
>-|-|TRBV5-1|TRBJ1-3
TGCGCCAGCAGCCCGGGTAGCTCTGGAAACACCATATATTTT
CASSPGSSGNTIYF
>-|few|TRBV6-5|TRBJ1-1
TGTGCCAGCAGTTCCCCCAGGAGGACTGAAGCTTTCTTT
CASSSPRRTEAFF
>-|-|TRBV28|TRBJ1-5
TGTGCCAGCAGTTTATTTGGGACAAGGACCACTCAGCCCCAGCATTTT
CASSLFGTRTTQPQHF
>-|-|TRBV27|TRBJ1-6
TGTGCCAGCAGTGCAGTCGCGGCCGGTTCGGCCCTCCACTTT
CASSAVAAGSALHF
>-|-|TRBV2|TRBJ2-7
TGTGCCAGCACAGGGGAATTTAACGAGCAGTACTTC
CASTGEFNEQYF
>TRBD2|-|TRBV7-2|TRBJ2-5
TGTGCCAGCAGCTCCCCCATGGGGGGGGAGACCCAGTACTTC
CASSSPMGGETQYF
>TRBD2|-|TRBV27|TRBJ2-1
TGTGCCAGCAGTGGCCTAGGTGCGGGGGGTGTGGATGAGCAGTTCTTC
CASSGLGAGGVDEQFF
>-|-|TRBV28|TRBJ2-5
TGTGCCAGCAGTCCCCAAGAACGAGCCCAGTACTTC
CASSPQERAQYF
>-|-|TRBV28|TRBJ1-2
TGTGCCAGCATCGTAGGCAGGGGTGGCTATGGCTACACCTTC
CASIVGRGGYGYTF
>TRBD1|-|TRBV27|TRBJ2-7
TGTGCCAGCAGGGAGGGACAGGGGGCCTACGAGCAGTACTTC
CASREGQGAYEQYF
>-|-|TRBV15|TRBJ2-3
TGTGCCACCAGCAGAGGGCAGAGCACAGATACGCAGTATTTT
CATSRGQSTDTQYF
>TRBD2|-|TRBV9|TRBJ2-3
TGTGCCAGCAGCTCCTCTAGCGGGGGGGCCGTAACAGATACGCAGTATTTT
CASSSSSGGAVTDTQYF
>TRBD2|-|TRBV4-2|TRBJ2-5
TGTGCCAGCAGCCAAGAGCCAAATAGCGGGGGAAGACAAGAGACCCAGTACTTC
CASSQEPNSGGRQETQYF
>TRBD1|-|TRBV18|TRBJ2-1
TGTGCCACCCTTTCGTCCGGGACAGGGTACAATGAGCAGTTCTTC
CATLSSGTGYNEQFF
>TRBD1|-|TRBV14|TRBJ1-5
TGTGCCAGCAGCCCGACAGGGGTGAATCAGCCCCAGCATTTT
CASSPTGVNQPQHF
>TRBD2|few|TRBV15|TRBJ2-7
TGTGCCACCAGCCCTGCCGGGGGGAGTTTCTACGAGCAGTACTTC
CATSPAGGSFYEQYF
>TRBD1|-|TRBV19|TRBJ1-5
TGTGCTGCGGGCGGGGCAGGGGGACAGCCCCAGCATTTT
CAAGGAGGQPQHF
>TRBD1|-|TRBV28|TRBJ2-5
TGTGCCAGCAGTTTGGGACAGGGGGTAGAGACCCAGTACTTC
CASSLGQGVETQYF
>TRBD2|few|TRBV28|TRBJ2-1
TGTGCCAGCAGCCTATACTCGGGACTAAACTACAATGAGCAGTTCTTC
CASSLYSGLNYNEQFF